This TCR beta chain comes out of a study of blood T cells in healthy people across ages. General study points: Older individuals had lower TCR beta diversity per million T cells (the decline was roughly linear).

A sample-barcoded 5' primer and a J-beta primer mix were used in a second PCR of roughly 6 to 12 cycles. Each CDR3 protein gets one entry after TCRdb re-called the 5' RACE reads with MiXCR. The sample holds under 750,000 distinct CDR3 sequences, 47% seen once. With 4 bases removed from V and 3 bases from J, the gap between germline ends came to 12 bases. Germline CDR1 reads KGHSH; CDR2 reads LQKENI. The CDR3 has 14 amino acids. Comment on this clonotype: Its antigen is still unknown.

This clonotype originated in a man older than 75 in good health. Sequencing was done on a sample of blood. This chain uses TRBV18 with TRBJ1-1; D remains unclear. The CDR3 coding sequence is TGTGCCAGCTCACTGCCAGGAAGATACACTGAAGCTTTCTTT. Its translation is CASSLPGRYTEAFF.